The rows below give T cell receptor beta chains drawn from one sample of a study of identical twins. TCRdb re-called the 5' RACE reads through MiXCR, storing one row per CDR3 protein. Among about 690,000 distinct CDR3 sequences listed, around 20% were seen once. These data also formed part of another study, on T cells expressing NK-cell markers.

Sequences were obtained from PBMCs. The source is a woman aged 18-29 years in good health. The CDR3 runs from the conserved cysteine through the conserved F or W. D genes are given only for firm matches. Rows may omit the clone size; those that give it use once, few, many or a size class.

cdr3_aa | cdr3_nt | clone_size | j_call | d_call | v_call
CASSDRGAGYGYTF | TGTGCCAGCAGTGACAGGGGCGCAGGCTATGGCTACACCTTC | . | TRBJ1-2 | . | TRBV6-1
CASSPPIYFYEQYF | TGTGCCAGCAGCCCACCGATCTATTTCTACGAGCAGTACTTC | few | TRBJ2-7 | . | TRBV7-2
CASSSGRDGYTF | TGTGCCAGCAGCTCCGGACGGGATGGCTACACCTTC | . | TRBJ1-2 | . | TRBV28
CASSLLGGNYGYTF | TGTGCCAGCAGTTTACTGGGCGGTAACTATGGCTACACCTTC | many | TRBJ1-2 | . | TRBV12-3/TRBV12-4
CASSYGGASYNEQFF | TGTGCCAGCAGCTATGGCGGGGCCTCCTACAATGAGCAGTTCTTC | many | TRBJ2-1 | . | TRBV7-2
CASSFSALGHNEQFF | TGTGCCAGCAGCTTCTCGGCCCTTGGCCACAATGAGCAGTTCTTC | . | TRBJ2-1 | . | TRBV7-7
CASSLVAPSHTQYF | TGTGCCAGCAGCTTAGTTGCCCCCTCCCATACGCAGTATTTT | few | TRBJ2-3 | . | TRBV7-9
CASTPTGVGTEAFF | TGTGCCAGCACCCCTACAGGGGTCGGCACTGAAGCTTTCTTT | many | TRBJ1-1 | TRBD1 | TRBV12-3/TRBV12-4
CASSRGASTDTQYF | TGTGCCAGCAGCCGAGGTGCCAGCACAGATACGCAGTATTTT | . | TRBJ2-3 | . | TRBV7-2
CSALLLDTQYF | TGCAGTGCCCTTTTACTAGATACGCAGTATTTT | few | TRBJ2-3 | . | TRBV20-1
CASTRTGDYEQYF | TGTGCCAGCACCCGGACAGGGGATTACGAGCAGTACTTC | few | TRBJ2-7 | TRBD1 | TRBV4-2
CASSPWTSGSCFEQFF | TGTGCCAGCAGCCCATGGACTAGCGGGAGTTGCTTTGAGCAGTTCTTC | . | TRBJ2-1 | TRBD2 | TRBV5-4
CATSDGAWGGGRTDTQYF | TGTGCCACCAGTGATGGGGCGTGGGGGGGCGGTCGGACAGATACGCAGTATTTT | many | TRBJ2-3 | . | TRBV24-1
CASSFGLAGEQFF | TGTGCCAGCAGCTTTGGCCTAGCGGGTGAGCAGTTCTTC | few | TRBJ2-1 | TRBD2 | TRBV7-2
CSAVSGRLANEQFF | TGCAGTGCCGTTAGCGGGAGATTGGCCAATGAGCAGTTCTTC | . | TRBJ2-1 | TRBD2 | TRBV20-1
CSASRGTSGANVLTF | TGCAGTGCTAGTAGGGGTACCTCTGGGGCCAACGTCCTGACTTTC | . | TRBJ2-6 | . | TRBV20-1
CASTPRSGLAGVVYEQYF | TGTGCCAGCACCCCAAGGTCGGGACTAGCGGGAGTTGTCTACGAGCAGTACTTC | few | TRBJ2-7 | TRBD2 | TRBV27
CASSVGQHPGELFF | TGTGCCAGCAGCGTAGGCCAGCACCCCGGGGAGCTGTTTTTT | . | TRBJ2-2 | . | TRBV9
CASGLGPGELFF | TGTGCTAGTGGTTTGGGTCCTGGGGAGCTGTTTTTT | . | TRBJ2-2 | . | TRBV12-5
CASSPFDGPYEQYF | TGTGCCAGCTCACCGTTCGACGGGCCCTACGAGCAGTACTTC | . | TRBJ2-7 | . | TRBV18
CASLFGGGTTGELFF | TGTGCCAGCCTCTTCGGCGGGGGGACAACCGGGGAGCTGTTTTTT | . | TRBJ2-2 | TRBD2 | TRBV5-5
CASSLITGGNTEAFF | TGCGCCAGCAGCCTAATAACAGGGGGCAACACTGAAGCTTTCTTT | . | TRBJ1-1 | TRBD1 | TRBV5-1
CASSVGVSGMNTEAFF | TGTGCCAGCAGCGTAGGAGTCTCGGGGATGAACACTGAAGCTTTCTTT | . | TRBJ1-1 | . | TRBV9
CASSLQAGDYGYTF | TGCGCCAGCAGCTTACAGGCGGGAGACTATGGCTACACCTTC | . | TRBJ1-2 | . | TRBV5-1